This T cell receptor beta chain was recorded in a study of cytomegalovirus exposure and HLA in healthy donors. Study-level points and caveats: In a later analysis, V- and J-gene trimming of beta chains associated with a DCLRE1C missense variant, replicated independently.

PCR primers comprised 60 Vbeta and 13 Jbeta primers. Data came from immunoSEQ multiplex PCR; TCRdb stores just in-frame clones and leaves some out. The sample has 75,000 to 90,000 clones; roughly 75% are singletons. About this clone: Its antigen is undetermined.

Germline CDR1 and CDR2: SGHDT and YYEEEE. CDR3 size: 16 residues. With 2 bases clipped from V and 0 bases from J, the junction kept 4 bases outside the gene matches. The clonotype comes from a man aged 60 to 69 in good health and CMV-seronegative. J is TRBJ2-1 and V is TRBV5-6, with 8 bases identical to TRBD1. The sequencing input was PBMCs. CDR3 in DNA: TGTGCCAGCAGCTTCCGGACAGGGAGCTCCTACAATGAGCAGTTCTTC. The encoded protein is CASSFRTGSSYNEQFF. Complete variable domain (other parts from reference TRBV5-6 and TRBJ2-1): DAGVTQSPTHLIKTRGQQVTLRCSPKSGHDTVSWYQQALGQGPQFIFQYYEEEERQRGNFPDRFSGHQFPNYSSELNVNALLLGDSALYLCASSFRTGSSYNEQFFGPGTRLTVL.